These T cell receptor beta chains were read from a single sample in a study of identical twins. Each CDR3 protein gets one entry after TCRdb re-called the 5' RACE reads with MiXCR. The sample carries approximately 620,000 distinct CDR3 sequences, over 8.5% recorded once. The same specimen was also included in a second study, on yellow fever vaccine responses in identical twins.

Sequenced: PBMCs. These receptors all come from a woman aged 18-30 years in good health. Both conserved end residues are part of each CDR3. D genes are given only for firm matches. Clone size, where shown, is once, few, many, or a class for clones that have expanded.

V gene	J gene	clone size	D gene	CDR3 length	CDR3 DNA	CDR3 protein
TRBV5-1	TRBJ2-7	-	-	13	TGCGCCAGCAGCTTGGAGGGGGAGGGCGAGCAGTACTTC	CASSLEGEGEQYF
TRBV6-2/TRBV6-3	TRBJ2-1	many	-	14	TGTGCCAGCAGTTATTCTGGGCTCTACAATGAGCAGTTCTTC	CASSYSGLYNEQFF
TRBV7-9	TRBJ1-1	-	-	12	TGTGCCAGCAGCGAAGCGAGATCTGAAGCTTTCTTT	CASSEARSEAFF
TRBV27	TRBJ2-7	few	TRBD2	17	TGTGCCAGCAGTTTAGCCCCCGTGGGAGGGCCTAGGTACGAGCAGTACTTC	CASSLAPVGGPRYEQYF
TRBV3-1	TRBJ1-6	few	-	13	TGTGCCAGCAGCCAGGGCAGGGGATCACCCCTCCACTTT	CASSQGRGSPLHF
TRBV19	TRBJ2-2	few	TRBD1	20	TGTGCCAGTAGTATAGAATCCGCAGGGGGCTTATGGTCGGGCACCGGGGAGCTGTTTTTT	CASSIESAGGLWSGTGELFF
TRBV30	TRBJ2-1	-	-	13	TGTGCCTGGCTAGAGGGTAACTACAATGAGCAGTTCTTC	CAWLEGNYNEQFF
TRBV5-1	TRBJ1-2	few	TRBD1	14	TGCGCCAGCAGCTTGGCCATGGGACAGGGCGGCTACACCTTC	CASSLAMGQGGYTF
TRBV2	TRBJ2-1	-	TRBD1	14	TGTGCCAGCAGTCGGACAGGGTATTTCAATGAGCAGTTCTTC	CASSRTGYFNEQFF
TRBV20-1	TRBJ2-3	once	TRBD2	15	TGCAGTGCGAGCTCACTAGCGGGGGGCACAGATACGCAGTATTTT	CSASSLAGGTDTQYF
TRBV3-1	TRBJ2-1	-	TRBD2	17	TGTGCCAGCAGAGAAGTACCGGGACTAGCGGGTTACAATGAGCAGTTCTTC	CASREVPGLAGYNEQFF
TRBV2	TRBJ2-2	many	-	14	TGTGCCAGCACCCGTACTAGCAGCACCGGGGAGCTGTTTTTT	CASTRTSSTGELFF
TRBV5-6	TRBJ2-1	many	-	15	TGTGCCAGCAGCTTAGGTCAGGGCGGGGTCGATGAGCAGTTCTTC	CASSLGQGGVDEQFF
TRBV7-9	TRBJ2-5	-	-	15	TGTGCCAGCAGCTTCAGGGGGGTCCACCAAGAGACCCAGTACTTC	CASSFRGVHQETQYF
TRBV18	TRBJ2-1	few	TRBD2	21	TGTGCCAGCTCACCACCTTTGTGGGGACAGACCGGACTAGCGGGAGTGGGGGAGCAGTTCTTC	CASSPPLWGQTGLAGVGEQFF
TRBV7-2	TRBJ2-3	-	TRBD2	15	TGTGCCAGCACCCTTAGCGGGAGCAGCCCAGATACGCAGTATTTT	CASTLSGSSPDTQYF